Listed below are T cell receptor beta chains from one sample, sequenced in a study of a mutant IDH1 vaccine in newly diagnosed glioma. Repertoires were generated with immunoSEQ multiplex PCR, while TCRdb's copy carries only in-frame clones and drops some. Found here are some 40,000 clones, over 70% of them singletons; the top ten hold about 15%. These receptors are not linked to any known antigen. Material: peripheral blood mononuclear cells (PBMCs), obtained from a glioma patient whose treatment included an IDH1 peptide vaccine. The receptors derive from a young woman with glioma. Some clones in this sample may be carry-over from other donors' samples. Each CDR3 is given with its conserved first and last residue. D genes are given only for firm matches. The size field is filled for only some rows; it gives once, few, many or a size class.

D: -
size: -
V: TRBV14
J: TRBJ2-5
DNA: TGTGCCAGCAGCCCTTTAGGGGAGACCCAGTACTTC
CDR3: CASSPLGETQYF

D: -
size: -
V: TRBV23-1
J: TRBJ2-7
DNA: TGCGCCAGCGCGGGTCGAACCTACGAGCAGTACTTC
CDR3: CASAGRTYEQYF

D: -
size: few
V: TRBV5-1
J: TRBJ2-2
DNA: TGCGCCAGCAGCGTCCAGACCGGAGAGCTGTTTTTT
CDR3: CASSVQTGELFF

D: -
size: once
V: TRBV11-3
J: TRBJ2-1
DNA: TGTGCCAGCAGCTTGGCCCTCGATGAGCAGTTCTTC
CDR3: CASSLALDEQFF

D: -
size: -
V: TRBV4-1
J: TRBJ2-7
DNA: TGCGCCAGCAGCCAGGCTACGGACGCTGAATCCTACGAGCAGTACTTC
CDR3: CASSQATDAESYEQYF

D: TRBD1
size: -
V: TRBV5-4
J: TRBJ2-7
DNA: TGTGCCAGCTCCCCCCGGACAGGGGACTACGAGCAGTACTTC
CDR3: CASSPRTGDYEQYF

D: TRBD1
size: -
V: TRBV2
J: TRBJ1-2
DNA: TGTGCCAGCAGTACCCAACAGGGGGCGAGCTATGGCTACACCTTC
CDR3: CASSTQQGASYGYTF

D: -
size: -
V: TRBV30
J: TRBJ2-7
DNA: TGTGCCTGGAGTCCCGAACTGGGCGAGCAGTACTTC
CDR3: CAWSPELGEQYF

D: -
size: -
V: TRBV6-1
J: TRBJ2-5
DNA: TGTGCCACCCTACCCCAGGGCCTTAGCGGGACCCAGTACTTC
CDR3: CATLPQGLSGTQYF

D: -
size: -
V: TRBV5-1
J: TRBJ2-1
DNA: TGCGCCAGCAGCGATCGGGGTGGGAGTGAGCAGTTCTTC
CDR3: CASSDRGGSEQFF

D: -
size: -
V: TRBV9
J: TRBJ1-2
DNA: TGTGCCAGCAGCGGTAGGGACTATGGCTACACCTTC
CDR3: CASSGRDYGYTF

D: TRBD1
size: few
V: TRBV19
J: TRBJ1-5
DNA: TGTGCCAGTAGGGGGGACAGGGGATATAGCAATCAGCCCCAGCATTTT
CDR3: CASRGDRGYSNQPQHF

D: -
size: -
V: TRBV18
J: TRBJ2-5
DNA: TGTGCCAGCTCACCCGGGGACGAGACCCAGTACTTC
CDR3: CASSPGDETQYF

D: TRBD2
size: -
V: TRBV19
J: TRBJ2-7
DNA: TGTGCCAGTAGTCCGGGGACTAGCGTGACCTACGAGCAGTACTTC
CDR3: CASSPGTSVTYEQYF

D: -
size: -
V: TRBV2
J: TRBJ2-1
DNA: TGTGCCAGCAGAGGGAGGGGGACCTACAATGAGCAGTTCTTC
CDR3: CASRGRGTYNEQFF

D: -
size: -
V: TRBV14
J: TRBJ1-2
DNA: TGTGCCAGCAGCCCAGGCGGGTACGGCTACACCTTC
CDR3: CASSPGGYGYTF

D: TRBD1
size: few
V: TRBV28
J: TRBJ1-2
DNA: TGTGCCAGCAGTTTCGACAGGGGGGGCTACACCTTC
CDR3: CASSFDRGGYTF

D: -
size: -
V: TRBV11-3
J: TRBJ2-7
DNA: TGTGCCAGCAGCTTACTAGCCCTCGGGGCCTCCTACGAGCAGTACTTC
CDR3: CASSLLALGASYEQYF

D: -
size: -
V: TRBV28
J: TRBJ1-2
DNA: TGTGCCAGCAGGTTGGCGGACTATGGCTACACCTTC
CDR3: CASRLADYGYTF

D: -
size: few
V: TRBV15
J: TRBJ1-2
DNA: TGTGCCACCAGCAGAGAAAGGGGTCGAGGCTATGGCTACACCTTC
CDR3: CATSRERGRGYGYTF

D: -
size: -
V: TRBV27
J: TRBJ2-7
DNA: TGTGCCAGCGGGAAGCGGGCAGGGCCGTCCTACGAGCAGTACTTC
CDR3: CASGKRAGPSYEQYF

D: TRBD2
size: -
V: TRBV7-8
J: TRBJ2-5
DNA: TGTGCCAGCAGCTTAGGAGGACTCGCGGGGGGGGAGACCCAGTACTTC
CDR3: CASSLGGLAGGETQYF

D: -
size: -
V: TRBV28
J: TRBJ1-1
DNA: TGTGCCAGCAGTTCGTCAGGCCCTGAAGCTTTCTTT
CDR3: CASSSSGPEAFF

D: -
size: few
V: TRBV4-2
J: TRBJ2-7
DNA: TGTGCCAGCAGCCATAACGCGGGCGACAGGAACTACGAGCAGTACTTC
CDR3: CASSHNAGDRNYEQYF

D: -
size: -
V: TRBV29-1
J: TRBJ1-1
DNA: TGCAGCGTTGAGGAGTCTATGAACACTGAAGCTTTCTTT
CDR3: CSVEESMNTEAFF

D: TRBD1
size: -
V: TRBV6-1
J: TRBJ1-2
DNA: TGTGCCAGCTTCCCCAGGACAGGGGGCCTCGGAGGCTACACCTTC
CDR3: CASFPRTGGLGGYTF

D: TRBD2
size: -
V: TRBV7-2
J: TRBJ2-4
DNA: TGTGCCAGCAGGTCGACTAGCGGGAGTTCTAGAGCCAAAAACATTCAGTACTTC
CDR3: CASRSTSGSSRAKNIQYF

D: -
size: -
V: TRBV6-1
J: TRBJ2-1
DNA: TGTGCCAGCAGTGAGGTAGGGGTGCGCGGAGGCACCTACAATGAGCAGTTCTTC
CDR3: CASSEVGVRGGTYNEQFF

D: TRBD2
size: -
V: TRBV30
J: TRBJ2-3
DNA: TGTGCCTGGGGACTAGCGGGAGCAGGGGCAGATACGCAGTATTTT
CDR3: CAWGLAGAGADTQYF

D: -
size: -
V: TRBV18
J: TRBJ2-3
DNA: TGTGCCAGCTCACCAGGCGGAAAAAGCACAGATACGCAGTATTTT
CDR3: CASSPGGKSTDTQYF

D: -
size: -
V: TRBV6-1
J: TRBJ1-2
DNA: TGTGCCAGCAGGGCGACAGTCTTGGGCTACACCTTC
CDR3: CASRATVLGYTF

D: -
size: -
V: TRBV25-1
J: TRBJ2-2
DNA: TGTGCCAGCAGTGAGAACCTTATCGGCGGGGAGCTGTTTTTT
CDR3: CASSENLIGGELFF

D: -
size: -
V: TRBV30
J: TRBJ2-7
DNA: TGTGCCTGGAGTGCGTTGGGGTCGGGTGAGCAGTACTTC
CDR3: CAWSALGSGEQYF

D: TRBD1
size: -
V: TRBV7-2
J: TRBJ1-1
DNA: TGTGCCAGCAGCCCTCGGGGGGGACGGACAGGGGGGGAAGCTTTCTTT
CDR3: CASSPRGGRTGGEAFF

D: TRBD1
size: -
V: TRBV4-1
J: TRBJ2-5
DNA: TGCGCCAGCAGCCAGAGAGGCAGGGGGCAAGAGACCCAGTACTTC
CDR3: CASSQRGRGQETQYF

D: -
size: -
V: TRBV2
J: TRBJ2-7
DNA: TGTGCCGGCACACCTCGTAGCTCCTACGAGCAGTACTTC
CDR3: CAGTPRSSYEQYF

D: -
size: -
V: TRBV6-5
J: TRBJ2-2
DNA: TGTGCCAGCAGGCTAATGCGGCCGAACACCGGGGAGCTGTTTTTT
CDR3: CASRLMRPNTGELFF

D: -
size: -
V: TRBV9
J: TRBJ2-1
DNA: TGTGCCAGCAGCGTAGCCCTCGTAGCGGCCCAGGGTAGGGAGCAGTTCTTC
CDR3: CASSVALVAAQGREQFF

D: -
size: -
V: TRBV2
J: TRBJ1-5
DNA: TGTGCCAGCAGTGAAACGGCAGCTCGCAATCAGCCCCAGCATTTT
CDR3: CASSETAARNQPQHF

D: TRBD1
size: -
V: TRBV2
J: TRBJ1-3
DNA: TGTGCCAGCAGTGATCTACGGGACAGGAGTGGAAACACCATATATTTT
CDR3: CASSDLRDRSGNTIYF

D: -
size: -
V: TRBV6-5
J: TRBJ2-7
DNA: TGTGCCAGCAGTGGAGACACCTACGAGCAGTACTTC
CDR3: CASSGDTYEQYF

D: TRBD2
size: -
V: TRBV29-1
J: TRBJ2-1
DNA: TGCAGCGTTCGACTAGCGACCGAGCAGTTCTTC
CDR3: CSVRLATEQFF

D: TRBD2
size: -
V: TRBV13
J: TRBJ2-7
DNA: TGTGCCAGCAGCTACCGGGAGGGCCTGGGGGACGAGCAGTACTTC
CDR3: CASSYREGLGDEQYF

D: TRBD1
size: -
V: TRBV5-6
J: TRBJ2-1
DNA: TGTGCCAGCAGGATACAGGGGAAGGAGGATGAGCAGTTCTTC
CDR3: CASRIQGKEDEQFF

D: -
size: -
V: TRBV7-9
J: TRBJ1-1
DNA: TGTGCCAGCAGCTTAGCGCAACTACGGAAGAACACTGAAGCTTTCTTT
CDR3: CASSLAQLRKNTEAFF

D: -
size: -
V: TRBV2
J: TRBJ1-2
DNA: TGTGCCAGCAGCTTGGGGGGCGCCCGGATCTTCGACTATGGCTACACCTTC
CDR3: CASSLGGARIFDYGYTF

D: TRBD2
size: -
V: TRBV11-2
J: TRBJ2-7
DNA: TGTGCCAGCAGCAACCCCGGGAGGGAGCAGTACTTC
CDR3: CASSNPGREQYF

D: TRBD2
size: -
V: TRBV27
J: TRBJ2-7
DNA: TGTGCCAGCAGTTCGGGCAGGGCGGTGACTAGCGGGAGCTACGAGCAGTACTTC
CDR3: CASSSGRAVTSGSYEQYF

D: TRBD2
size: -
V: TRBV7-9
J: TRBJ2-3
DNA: TGTGCCAGCAGCTTAGCGGGAGGGGCAGAAGATACGCAGTATTTT
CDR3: CASSLAGGAEDTQYF

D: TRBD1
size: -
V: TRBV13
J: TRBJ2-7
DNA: TGTGCCAGCAGCTTCGGGCCGCGCCGTCGACAGGGCGACTACGAGCAGTACTTC
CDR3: CASSFGPRRRQGDYEQYF

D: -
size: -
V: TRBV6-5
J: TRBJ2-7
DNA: TGTGCCAGCGGTTTCACGGGAGCCGGCGAGCAGTACTTC
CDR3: CASGFTGAGEQYF

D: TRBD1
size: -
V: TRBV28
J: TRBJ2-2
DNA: TGTGCCAGCAGTTCCTACAGGGGGGCGAACACCGGGGAGCTGTTTTTT
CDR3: CASSSYRGANTGELFF

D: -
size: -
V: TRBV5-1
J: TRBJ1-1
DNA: TGCGCCAGCAGCCCAACGGGGGAGAGGATTACTGAAGCTTTCTTT
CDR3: CASSPTGERITEAFF

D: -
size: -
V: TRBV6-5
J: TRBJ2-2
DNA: TGTGCCAGCAGGGGAGCAAAAGGGGAGCTGTTTTTT
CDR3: CASRGAKGELFF

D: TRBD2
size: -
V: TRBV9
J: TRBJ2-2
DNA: TGTGCCAGCAGCCCCCGGCTAGCGGGAGTAGGGAACACCGGGGAGCTGTTTTTT
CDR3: CASSPRLAGVGNTGELFF

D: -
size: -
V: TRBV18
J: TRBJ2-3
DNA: TGTGCCAGCTCACCTTTAGGGGGGGAGACAGATACGCAGTATTTT
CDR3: CASSPLGGETDTQYF

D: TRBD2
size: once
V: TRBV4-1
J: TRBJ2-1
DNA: TGCGCCAGCAGCCAAGAGGGAGTACTAGCGGGAGGGACCTACAATGAGCAGTTCTTC
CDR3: CASSQEGVLAGGTYNEQFF